This T cell receptor beta chain originates from a study of blood T cell repertoires in COVID-19. Study summary: COVID-19 samples from acute and convalescent phases originated in the United States, Italy and Spain. From T cells, B-cell-depleted T cells, or PBMCs came the material, which was cDNA or gDNA.

In the authors' methods: Reference gene primer amplification in the assay estimated nucleated cell counts. The table came from immunoSEQ multiplex PCR; TCRdb's copy has only in-frame clones and leaves some out. V, J and clone size reflect that table, while D and trimming were determined from the DNA. The sample has some 90,000 clones, about 89% seen once; the top ten hold approximately 9.3%. The TCR sequence derives from a man aged 45 to 65 with acute or convalescent COVID-19. Sequencing was performed on peripheral blood.

The CDR3 region has the DNA TGTGCCAGCAGTTTCGCGGGGGCGGGAGGGAACACTGAAGCTTTCTTT. Its protein is CASSFAGAGGNTEAFF. This chain links TRBV28 with TRBJ1-1; possibly TRBD1 for D (6 bases). V shed 3 bases and J shed 1 base, with 15 bases lying between them. From germline, CDR1 is MDHEN and CDR2 SYDVKM. This CDR3 spans 16 amino acids.